This TCR beta chain was found in a study of OX40 agonist ivuxolimab in advanced cancers. As for the study in general: Ivuxolimab, an antibody acting as an agonist of OX40 (CD134), was used to treat patients.

Repertoires were generated with immunoSEQ multiplex PCR, while TCRdb's copy carries only in-frame clones and drops some. This table holds fewer than 50,000 clones, about 90% found once. V was shortened by 3 bases and J by 0 bases, with 12 bases between the two germline ends. Germline values: CDR1 GTSNPN, CDR2 SVGIG (reference sequence). The CDR3 spans 14 residues. This rearrangement joins TRBV30 to TRBJ2-7, with D maybe TRBD1 (5 bases). This sequence originates from an adult with an advanced solid tumor such as melanoma, head and neck, liver or kidney cancer. Source: CD4+ or CD8+ T cells sorted from blood, taken in a trial of the OX40 agonist ivuxolimab. The CDR3 protein is CAWRELGHSYEQYF. The CDR3 DNA reads as TGTGCCTGGAGGGAGCTCGGACACTCCTACGAGCAGTACTTC.